The clone carrying this T cell receptor (beta chain) was counted many times. Trimming took off 4 bases at V and 1 base at J, with 12 bases between the two ends. The CDR3 has 15 residues. Looked up from germline, CDR1 is SGHRS and CDR2 is YFSETQ. The data derive from a study of shared clonotypes between healthy human individuals. Clones were read by immunoSEQ multiplex PCR, and TCRdb kept only the in-frame ones, dropping some. Among about 700,000 clones listed, around two thirds were seen once. J is TRBJ2-1 and V is TRBV5-1; D perhaps matches TRBD1 (6 bases). The material sequenced was memory CD4+ T cells sorted from blood. Subset specified: CD45RA-negative fraction. The receptor was derived from a woman aged 30 to 39 in good health. The CDR3 loop is CASSAQGFSYNEQFF. CDR3 in DNA: TGCGCCAGCAGCGCACAGGGATTTTCCTACAATGAGCAGTTCTTC. Supplemented by reference TRBV5-1 and TRBJ2-1, the full variable domain reads KAGVTQTPRYLIKTRGQQVTLSCSPISGHRSVSWYQQTPGQGLQFLFEYFSETQRNKGNFPGRFSGRQFSNSRSEMNVSTLELGDSALYLCASSAQGFSYNEQFFGPGTRLTVL.